Shown below are 4 T cell receptor beta chains from a single sample sequenced in a study of cytomegalovirus exposure and HLA in healthy donors. This PCR relied on a set of 60 Vbeta primers and 13 Jbeta primers. TCRdb keeps only in-frame clones here, not all; method: immunoSEQ multiplex PCR. The sample lists some 130,000 clones; 70% to 85% were seen once. The sample consisted of PBMCs. Receptors were obtained from a woman aged 50 to 65 in good health and CMV-seropositive.

CDR3 DNA sequence: TGTGCCAGCAGTTTGCTCCACCGTGGGGGCCCTACCTACGAGCAGTACTTC. Its protein product is CASSLLHRGGPTYEQYF. V is TRBV28 and J is TRBJ2-7, with a tentative D call TRBD1 (6 bases). CDR1 and CDR2 from the germline V gene are MDHEN and SYDVKM. The length of the CDR3 is 17 residues. V shed 3 bases and J shed 2 bases, with 20 bases lying between them.

The chain carries TRBV7-9 and TRBJ2-1; D ambiguous. CDR1 SEHNR and CDR2 FQNEAQ come from the germline V gene (reference sequence). Between the trimmed V and J ends, which lost 0 bases and 12 bases, there was a span of 12 bases. The CDR3 is 13 amino acids. In DNA form, the CDR3 reads TGTGCCAGCAGCTTAGCGGAATGGTCGGGGCAGTTCTTC. Protein sequence: CASSLAEWSGQFF.

The chain has TRBV13 and TRBJ2-3, with 9 bases lining up with TRBD1. V was pared by 5 bases and J by 3 bases, with 12 bases of the junction left unmatched. The CDR3 runs to 17 residues. Germline V gives CDR1 PRHDT, CDR2 FYEKMQ (reference sequence). CDR3: CASSPGGGQGSTDTQYF. CDR3 bases: TGTGCCAGCAGCCCCGGTGGAGGACAGGGGAGTACAGATACGCAGTATTTT.

The genes are TRBV7-2 and TRBJ2-1; 8 bases align to TRBD2. Trimming removed 5 bases from V and 5 bases from J; junction bases left unmatched: 8. Germline lookup yields CDR1 SGHTA and CDR2 FQGNSA. The CDR3 covers 15 residues. The CDR3 sequence: CASSPRGGLNNEQFF. The DNA for the CDR3 is TGTGCCAGCAGCCCTCGGGGGGGCCTCAACAATGAGCAGTTCTTC.